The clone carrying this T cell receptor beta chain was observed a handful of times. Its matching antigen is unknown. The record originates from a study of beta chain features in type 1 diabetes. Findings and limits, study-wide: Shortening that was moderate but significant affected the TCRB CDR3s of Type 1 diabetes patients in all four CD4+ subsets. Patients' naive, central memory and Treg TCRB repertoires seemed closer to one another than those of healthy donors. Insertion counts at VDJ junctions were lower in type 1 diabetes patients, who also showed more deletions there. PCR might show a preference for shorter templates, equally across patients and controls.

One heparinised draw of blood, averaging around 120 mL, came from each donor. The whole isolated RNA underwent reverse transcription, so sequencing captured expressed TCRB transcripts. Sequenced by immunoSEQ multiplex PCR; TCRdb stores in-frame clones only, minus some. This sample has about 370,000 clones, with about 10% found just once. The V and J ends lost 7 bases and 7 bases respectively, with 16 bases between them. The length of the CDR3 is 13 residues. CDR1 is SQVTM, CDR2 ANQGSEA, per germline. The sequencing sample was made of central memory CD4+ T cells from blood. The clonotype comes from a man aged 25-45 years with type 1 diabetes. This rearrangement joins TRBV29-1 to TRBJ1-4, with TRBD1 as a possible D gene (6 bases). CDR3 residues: CSAEEGGGEKLFF. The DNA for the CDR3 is TGCAGCGCCGAAGAAGGGGGGGGTGAAAAACTGTTTTTT.